The T cell receptor beta chain described here comes from a study of blood T cells in healthy people across ages. It was with a sample-barcoded 5' primer and a J-beta primer mix that a second PCR of roughly 7 to 12 cycles was run. Per sample, CDR3-containing paired-end reads numbered at least 3 million. TCRdb processed the 5' RACE reads anew with MiXCR; each CDR3 protein has one entry. The profile shows 550,000 to 750,000 distinct CDR3 sequences, more than 20% of them singletons. Overall study results and limits: In older individuals, TCR beta diversity per million T cells was lower, falling roughly linearly with age. Without sorted subsets, naive and antigen-experienced compartments could not be conclusively compared.

V was clipped by 2 bases and J by 1 base, with 10 bases between them. Germline CDR1 SGHTS, CDR2 YDEGEE. The CDR3 consists of 14 residues. Isolation yielded PBMCs, at least 7 million per sample, in every case. This clonotype was picked up a small number of times. The antigen remains unidentified. This clonotype was obtained from a man aged 70-80 years in good health. The chain couples TRBV5-8 to TRBJ2-7; TRBD1 might be the D (5 bases). Sample: blood. The DNA of the CDR3 is TGTGCCAGCAGCTTTGGGGCGGCGTCCTACGAGCAGTACTTC. Amino acids: CASSFGAASYEQYF.